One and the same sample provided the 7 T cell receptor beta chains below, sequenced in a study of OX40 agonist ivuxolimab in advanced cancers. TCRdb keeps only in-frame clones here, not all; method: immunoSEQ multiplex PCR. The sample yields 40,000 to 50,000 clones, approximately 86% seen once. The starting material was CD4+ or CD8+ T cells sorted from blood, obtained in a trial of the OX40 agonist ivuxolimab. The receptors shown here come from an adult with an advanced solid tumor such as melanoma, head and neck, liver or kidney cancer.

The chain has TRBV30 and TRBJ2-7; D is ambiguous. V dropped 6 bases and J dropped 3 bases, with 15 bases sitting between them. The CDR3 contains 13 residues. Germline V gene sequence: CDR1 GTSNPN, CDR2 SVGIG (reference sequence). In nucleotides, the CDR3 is TGTGCCTGTCTCAAACCGGGCCTCTACGAGCAGTACTTC. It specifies CACLKPGLYEQYF.

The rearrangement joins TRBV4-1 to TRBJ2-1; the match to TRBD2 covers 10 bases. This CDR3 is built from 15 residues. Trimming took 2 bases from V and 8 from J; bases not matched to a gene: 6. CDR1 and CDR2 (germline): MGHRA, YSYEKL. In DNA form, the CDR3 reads TGCGCCAGCAGCCAACTTGGGACTAGCGTCGATGAGCAGTTCTTC. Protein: CASSQLGTSVDEQFF.

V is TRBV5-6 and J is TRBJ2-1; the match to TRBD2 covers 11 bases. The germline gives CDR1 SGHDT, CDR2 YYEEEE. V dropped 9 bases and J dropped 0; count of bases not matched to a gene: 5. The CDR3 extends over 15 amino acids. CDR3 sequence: CATIAGGLSYNEQFF. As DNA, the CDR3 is TGTGCCACCATAGCGGGAGGGCTCTCCTACAATGAGCAGTTCTTC.

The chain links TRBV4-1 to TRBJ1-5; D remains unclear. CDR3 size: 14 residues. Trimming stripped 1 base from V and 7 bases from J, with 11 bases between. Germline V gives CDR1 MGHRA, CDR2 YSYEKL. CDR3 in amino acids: CASSQGREGQPQHF. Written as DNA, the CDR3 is TGCGCCAGCAGCCAAGGACGTGAGGGACAGCCCCAGCATTTT.

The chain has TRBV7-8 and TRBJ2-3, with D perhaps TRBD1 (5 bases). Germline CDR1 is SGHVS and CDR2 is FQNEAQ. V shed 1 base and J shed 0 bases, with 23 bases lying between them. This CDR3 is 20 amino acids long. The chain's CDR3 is CASSLGRTTTYQTSTDTQYF. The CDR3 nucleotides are TGTGCCAGCAGCTTAGGGCGGACAACCACTTACCAAACTAGCACAGATACGCAGTATTTT.

CDR3 loop: CASSLTRDNEQFF. In DNA, the CDR3 is TGTGCCAGCAGCTTAACCCGCGACAATGAGCAGTTCTTC. This chain links TRBV11-2 with TRBJ2-1; D not certain. Germline lookup yields CDR1 SGHAT and CDR2 FQNNGV. Trimming shortened V by 2 bases and J by 5 bases, and 7 bases separated the two germline ends. The CDR3 sequence is 13 residues long.

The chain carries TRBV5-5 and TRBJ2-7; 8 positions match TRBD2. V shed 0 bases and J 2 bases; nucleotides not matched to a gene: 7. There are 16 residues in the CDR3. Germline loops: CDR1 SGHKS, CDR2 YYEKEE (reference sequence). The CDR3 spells CASSLVSGGPTYEQYF. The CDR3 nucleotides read TGTGCCAGCAGCTTGGTAAGCGGGGGCCCAACCTACGAGCAGTACTTC.